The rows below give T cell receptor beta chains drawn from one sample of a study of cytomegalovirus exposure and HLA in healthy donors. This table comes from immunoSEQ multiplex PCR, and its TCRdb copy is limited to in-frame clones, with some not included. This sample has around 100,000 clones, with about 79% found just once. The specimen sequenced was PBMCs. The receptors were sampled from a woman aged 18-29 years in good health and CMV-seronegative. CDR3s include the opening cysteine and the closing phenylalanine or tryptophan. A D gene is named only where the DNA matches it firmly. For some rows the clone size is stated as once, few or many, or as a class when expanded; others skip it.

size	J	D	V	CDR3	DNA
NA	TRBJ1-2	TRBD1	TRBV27	CASSSTSKTQGQGAPAPWYGYTF	TGTGCCAGCAGTTCCACCAGCAAAACACAAGGACAGGGGGCCCCCGCTCCTTGGTATGGCTACACCTTC
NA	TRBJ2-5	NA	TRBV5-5	CASSREGAETQYF	TGTGCCAGCAGCCGAGAGGGTGCCGAGACCCAGTACTTC
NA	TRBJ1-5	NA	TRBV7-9	CASSLTEGAQHF	TGTGCCAGCAGCTTAACTGAGGGAGCCCAGCATTTT
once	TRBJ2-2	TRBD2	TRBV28	CASSWASGTGELFF	TGTGCCAGCAGTTGGGCTAGCGGGACCGGGGAGCTGTTTTTT
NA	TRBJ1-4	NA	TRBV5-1	CASSFGRLDEKLFF	TGCGCCAGCAGCTTCGGGAGGCTGGATGAAAAACTGTTTTTT
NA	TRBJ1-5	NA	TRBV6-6	CASIQPGQNQPQHF	TGTGCCAGCATCCAACCAGGACAGAATCAGCCCCAGCATTTT
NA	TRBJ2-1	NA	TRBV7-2	CASSLGDYGEQFF	TGTGCCAGCAGCTTAGGCGACTACGGTGAGCAGTTCTTC
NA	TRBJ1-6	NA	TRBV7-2	CASSLRGGAYNSPLHF	TGTGCCAGCAGCCTGCGGGGGGGGGCCTATAATTCACCCCTCCACTTT
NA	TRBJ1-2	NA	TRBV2	CASTRGGSSPGHRGYTF	TGTGCCAGCACACGCGGGGGGTCATCCCCGGGACACCGTGGCTACACCTTC
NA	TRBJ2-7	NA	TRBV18	CASSPLPEGGEYF	TGTGCCAGCTCACCACTACCAGAAGGAGGGGAGTACTTC
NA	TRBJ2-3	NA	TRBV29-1	CSVAVRDTQYF	TGCAGCGTCGCAGTGCGGGATACGCAGTATTTT
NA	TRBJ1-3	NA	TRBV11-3	CASSLVAGGNTIYF	TGTGCCAGCAGCTTAGTCGCAGGCGGAAACACCATATATTTT
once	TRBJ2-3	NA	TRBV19	CATQTSLGTDTQYF	TGTGCCACCCAGACTAGTCTCGGCACAGATACGCAGTATTTT
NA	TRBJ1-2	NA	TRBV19	CASSISTVYGYTF	TGTGCCAGTAGTATTTCGACAGTTTATGGCTACACCTTC
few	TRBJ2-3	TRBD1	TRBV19	CASSQGDTDTQYF	TGTGCCAGTAGCCAGGGGGACACAGATACGCAGTATTTT